The rows below give T cell receptor beta chains drawn from one sample of a study of blood T cell repertoires in COVID-19. TCRdb keeps only in-frame clones here, not all; method: immunoSEQ multiplex PCR. The sample carries some 12,000 clones, around 73% recorded once. Sequenced: peripheral blood. The receptor source for this set is a human donor in a cohort sampled during active COVID-19. The CDR3 runs from the conserved cysteine through the conserved F or W. D genes are given only for firm matches. Not all rows give a size; the values are once, few, many and, for expanded clones, a class.

cdr3_nt	cdr3_aa	clone_size	v_call	j_call	d_call
TGCGCCAGCAGCTTACATGGACAGGGGGGCACCGGGGAGCTGTTTTTT	CASSLHGQGGTGELFF	NA	TRBV5-1	TRBJ2-2	TRBD1
TGCGCCAGCAGCTTGGCCGGACTAGCCTCCGAGACCCAGTACTTC	CASSLAGLASETQYF	NA	TRBV5-1	TRBJ2-5	TRBD2
TGTGCCAGTAGTACCCGACAGGGGGCGACGAGCTCCTACAATGAGCAGTTCTTC	CASSTRQGATSSYNEQFF	NA	TRBV19	TRBJ2-1	TRBD1
TGTGCCAGCAGTTACGAACGGGGCGAGCAGTACTTC	CASSYERGEQYF	NA	TRBV6-5	TRBJ2-7	NA
TGTGCCAGCAGCGTAGTTGGTAGCGGGAGATGTGTAGCCGCAAACATTCAGTACTTC	CASSVVGSGRCVAANIQYF	NA	TRBV9	TRBJ2-4	TRBD2
TGTGCCAGCAGTTACCAGGGGACTAGCGGGAACTACGAGCAGTACTTC	CASSYQGTSGNYEQYF	NA	TRBV6-2/TRBV6-3	TRBJ2-7	TRBD2
TGTGCCAGCAGTTACGGGTGGGGCCGCACAGATACGCAGTATTTT	CASSYGWGRTDTQYF	once	TRBV6-5	TRBJ2-3	NA
TGTGCCAGCAGTCTGAACATGGACATTCAGTACTTC	CASSLNMDIQYF	NA	TRBV2	TRBJ2-4	NA
TGTGCCAGCTCACCCAACGGGGGGCGGGAGCAGTACTTC	CASSPNGGREQYF	NA	TRBV18	TRBJ2-7	NA
TGTGCCAGCAGCCTACGGACAGGGGCGAACACCGGGGAGCTGTTTTTT	CASSLRTGANTGELFF	NA	TRBV6-4	TRBJ2-2	TRBD1
TGTGCCAGCAGCCCCGACAGGGTTAACACCGGGGAGCTGTTTTTT	CASSPDRVNTGELFF	NA	TRBV6-6	TRBJ2-2	TRBD1
TGTGCCAGCAGTTTCTGGTGGAACGTGGAGGGACCCTCACCCCTCCACTTT	CASSFWWNVEGPSPLHF	NA	TRBV28	TRBJ1-6	NA
TGTGCCAGCAGCCAAGACCCCCGGGGGACTAGCAGAAAAGAGACCCAGTACTTC	CASSQDPRGTSRKETQYF	NA	TRBV4-2	TRBJ2-5	TRBD2
TGTGCCAGCACCTCCCCGGGGAGGTTTGGCATTCAGTACTTC	CASTSPGRFGIQYF	NA	TRBV28	TRBJ2-4	NA
TGTGCCTGTGATAGGGGGCGGAACACCGGGGAGCTGTTTTTT	CACDRGRNTGELFF	NA	TRBV30	TRBJ2-2	TRBD1
TGTGCCAGCAGCGTAGGAAATAGCGGGAGCACAGATACGCAGTATTTT	CASSVGNSGSTDTQYF	NA	TRBV9	TRBJ2-3	TRBD2
TGTGCCAGCAGCCATGGCTTTCGTCAGCCCCAGCATTTT	CASSHGFRQPQHF	NA	TRBV3-1/TRBV3-2	TRBJ1-5	NA
TGTGCCAGCAGCTTAGGAGTGAAGGACTCCCAAGAGACCCAGTACTTC	CASSLGVKDSQETQYF	once	TRBV7-2	TRBJ2-5	NA
TGTGCCAGCAGTTCGGACAGGGTGACCGAAGCTTTCTTT	CASSSDRVTEAFF	NA	TRBV28	TRBJ1-1	TRBD1
TGTGCCAGCAGCTTAGCTAGCGGGAGGCCTAGCTCCTACGAGCAGTACTTC	CASSLASGRPSSYEQYF	NA	TRBV7-2	TRBJ2-7	TRBD2
TGTGCCAGTAGGTTGTCTAGCGGGGGGATCGAAAACATTCAGTACTTC	CASRLSSGGIENIQYF	NA	TRBV19	TRBJ2-4	TRBD2
TGTGCCTGGAGTGGACAGGGGGCGGTCCACGAGCAGTACTTC	CAWSGQGAVHEQYF	NA	TRBV30	TRBJ2-7	TRBD1
TGTGCCAGCAGTTCCCCGCTGGGGGGTTGGACCTATGGCTACACCTTC	CASSSPLGGWTYGYTF	NA	TRBV28	TRBJ1-2	NA
TGCGCCAGCAGCTTGGGGGACAGGGGTAATTCACCCCTCCACTTT	CASSLGDRGNSPLHF	NA	TRBV5-1	TRBJ1-6	TRBD1
TGTGCCAGCAGCTTAGAAGGGGTGGGCACAGATACGCAGTATTTT	CASSLEGVGTDTQYF	few	TRBV7-2	TRBJ2-3	NA
TGTGCCAGCGAACAGGGTACCTACGAGCAGTACTTC	CASEQGTYEQYF	NA	TRBV7-2	TRBJ2-7	NA
TGTGCCAGCTCCTCCGGGCGGGGGGCCGGGAATGAGCAGTTCTTC	CASSSGRGAGNEQFF	NA	TRBV2	TRBJ2-1	TRBD2
TGCGCCAGCAGGGGACAGGTCAGAGAGACCCAGTACTTC	CASRGQVRETQYF	NA	TRBV4-1	TRBJ2-5	TRBD1
TGTGCCAGCAGTTTGACTAGCGGGAGGGCCAGAGATACGCAGTATTTT	CASSLTSGRARDTQYF	NA	TRBV28	TRBJ2-3	TRBD2
TGTGCCAGTAGTCCTACAGGTTCAAGGCAGCCCCAGCATTTT	CASSPTGSRQPQHF	NA	TRBV19	TRBJ1-5	NA
TGTGCCAGCAGCCCTCAGACAGGGTGGTACAATGAGCAGTTCTTC	CASSPQTGWYNEQFF	NA	TRBV7-8	TRBJ2-1	TRBD1
TGTGCCAGCAGCTTGAACAGGGGGCTTTACGAGCAGTACTTC	CASSLNRGLYEQYF	NA	TRBV13	TRBJ2-7	TRBD1
TGTGCCAGCAGAAAGACAGGGGGAGGACAGCCCCAGCATTTT	CASRKTGGGQPQHF	NA	TRBV28	TRBJ1-5	TRBD1
TGTGCCAGCAGCTCCGGACAGGGGGGCGTTTATGGCTACACCTTC	CASSSGQGGVYGYTF	NA	TRBV7-2	TRBJ1-2	TRBD1
TGTGCCAGTACCCCCAGTTGGGGGAGGGCCGGTACGCAGTATTTT	CASTPSWGRAGTQYF	NA	TRBV19	TRBJ2-3	TRBD2
TGTGCCAGCAGTTACGCACCCTTACTTCAGCCCCAGCATTTT	CASSYAPLLQPQHF	NA	TRBV6-5	TRBJ1-5	NA
TGTGCCAGCAGCCGCATAGGCACAGATACGCAGTATTTT	CASSRIGTDTQYF	NA	TRBV7-8	TRBJ2-3	NA
TGTGCCAGCACCCATCGGAACACGGGAAACACTGAAGCTTTCTTT	CASTHRNTGNTEAFF	NA	TRBV6-5	TRBJ1-1	NA
TGTGCCACCAGTGTCGGAAGGGGAATCGGAGTGACCGAGCAGTACTTC	CATSVGRGIGVTEQYF	NA	TRBV24-1	TRBJ2-7	NA
TGTGCCAGCAGCGCCTCAGGGTATAGCAATCAGCCCCAGCATTTT	CASSASGYSNQPQHF	NA	TRBV2	TRBJ1-5	NA
TGTGCCATCAGTGCTTCCGGGACTAGCGGGAAGGAGCAGTACTTC	CAISASGTSGKEQYF	NA	TRBV10-3	TRBJ2-7	TRBD2
TGTGCCAGCAGCACGACACTCTCTGGAAACACCATATATTTT	CASSTTLSGNTIYF	NA	TRBV7-9	TRBJ1-3	NA
TGTGCCAGTAGTATAGCGGGAGCTTACACAGATACGCAGTATTTT	CASSIAGAYTDTQYF	NA	TRBV19	TRBJ2-3	NA
TGTGCCAGCAGCCCCCGGGACAAACTCCAAGAGACCCAGTACTTC	CASSPRDKLQETQYF	NA	TRBV7-9	TRBJ2-5	NA
TGTGCCAGCAGCTTGTTGCTAATAAAACAGCCCCAGCATTTT	CASSLLLIKQPQHF	medium-sized	TRBV5-5	TRBJ1-5	NA
TGTGCCAGTAGTATATACAGTCAGGGTGGCTACACCTTC	CASSIYSQGGYTF	NA	TRBV19	TRBJ1-2	NA
TGTGCCAGCAGTGGAGAGTACGAGCAGTACTTC	CASSGEYEQYF	NA	TRBV2	TRBJ2-7	NA
TGTGCCAGAGGGGCGGGGCCGAACACTGAAGCTTTCTTT	CARGAGPNTEAFF	NA	TRBV2	TRBJ1-1	NA
TGTGCCAGCGCTAGCGGGAGGAGCACAGATACGCAGTATTTT	CASASGRSTDTQYF	NA	TRBV7-6	TRBJ2-3	TRBD2
TGCAGCGTTGAAGAAGACTCCCCCCCCTACGAGCAGTACTTC	CSVEEDSPPYEQYF	once	TRBV29-1	TRBJ2-7	NA
TGTGCCAGCAGCTTAGCGGCGTTGGGACAGGGGCCCACCCAGTACTTC	CASSLAALGQGPTQYF	NA	TRBV7-2	TRBJ2-5	TRBD1
TGTGCCAGCAGTTTCTGGGGGGACCCGGAGCTGTTTTTT	CASSFWGDPELFF	NA	TRBV27	TRBJ2-2	NA
TGTGCCAGCAAAGCCCGGGACAGAGGACTCTACGAGCAGTACTTC	CASKARDRGLYEQYF	NA	TRBV6-5	TRBJ2-7	TRBD1